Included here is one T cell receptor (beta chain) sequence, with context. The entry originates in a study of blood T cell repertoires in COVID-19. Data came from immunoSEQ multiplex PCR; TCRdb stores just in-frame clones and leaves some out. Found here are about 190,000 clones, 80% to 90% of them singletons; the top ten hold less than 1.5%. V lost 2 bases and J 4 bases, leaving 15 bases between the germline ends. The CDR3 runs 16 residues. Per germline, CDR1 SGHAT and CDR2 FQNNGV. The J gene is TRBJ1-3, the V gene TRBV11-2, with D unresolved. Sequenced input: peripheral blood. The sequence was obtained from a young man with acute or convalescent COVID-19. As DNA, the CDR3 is TGTGCCAGCAGCTTAATTACAGCTAATATAGGAAACACCATATATTTT. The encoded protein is CASSLITANIGNTIYF.